A selection of T cell receptor beta chains follows, all from one sample in a study of cytomegalovirus exposure and HLA in healthy donors. Clones were read by immunoSEQ multiplex PCR, and TCRdb kept only the in-frame ones, dropping some. This sample has 160,000 or so clones; roughly 87% occur once, and the top ten carry about 4%. The sequenced sample consisted of PBMCs. The receptors were sampled from a man aged 50 or older in good health and CMV-seropositive. CDR3s include the opening cysteine and the closing phenylalanine or tryptophan.

CDR3aa	v_gene	j_gene
CASSQARGGRMNTEAFF	TRBV28	TRBJ1-1
CASSSQGAGAGELFF	TRBV7-9	TRBJ2-2
CASSNRALGTQYF	TRBV19	TRBJ2-5
CASSPPDRPMNTEAFF	TRBV18	TRBJ1-1
CAISDNYEQYF	TRBV10-3	.
CASSLGLASTDTQYF	TRBV9	TRBJ2-3
CAWSIVGRGSGNTIYF	TRBV30	TRBJ1-3
CASSSTSGFPNEKLFF	TRBV9	TRBJ1-4
CASSERGRGISEAFF	TRBV2	TRBJ1-1
CASSFPDGNTIYF	TRBV5-4	TRBJ1-3
CAISGQNQPQHF	TRBV10-3	TRBJ1-5
CASSQDRDRYEQYF	TRBV4-1	TRBJ2-7
CASSSPAVGEETQYF	TRBV6-5	TRBJ2-5
CASSLGGIHLSYEQYF	TRBV27	TRBJ2-7
CSSSLGPSSYNSPLHF	TRBV7-9	TRBJ1-6
CASSSVSGNTEAFF	TRBV7-6	TRBJ1-1
CATTPRPGGWDTQYF	TRBV5-1	TRBJ2-3
CASSQGLVYEQYF	TRBV27	TRBJ2-7
CASSHKGDTGTKYNEQFF	TRBV4-1	TRBJ2-1
CASRRPNTEAFF	TRBV6-5	TRBJ1-1
CASSQGSGQPQHF	TRBV4-1	TRBJ1-5
CASSLKTGGRYNEQFF	TRBV11-2	TRBJ2-1
CASSYSSRDGGYTF	TRBV6-5	TRBJ1-2
CASSVGQNQPQHF	TRBV28	TRBJ1-5
CAISKETGGEQYF	TRBV10-3	TRBJ2-7
CAWSEFRETQYF	TRBV30	TRBJ2-5
CATRGRLTGELFF	TRBV15	TRBJ2-2
CASSIGRGYEQYF	TRBV19	TRBJ2-7
CASSLGQIYNSPLHF	TRBV7-6	TRBJ1-6
CASSPGQGATYEQYF	TRBV18	TRBJ2-7
CASSQGSSGRAVYEQYF	TRBV4-1	TRBJ2-7
CASSYRQGRGEQYF	TRBV6-5	TRBJ2-7
CASSVGSSTDTQYF	TRBV9	TRBJ2-3
CASSSDIKLETQYF	TRBV7-9	TRBJ2-5
CASSRVGTSNTGELFF	TRBV7-3	TRBJ2-2
CASSVEIGGGYGYTF	TRBV9	TRBJ1-2
CASSLGPSNEKLFF	TRBV7-2	TRBJ1-4
CASSHRGTYEQYF	TRBV4-3	TRBJ2-7
CASSVGTGSYNEQFF	TRBV9	TRBJ2-1
CATSRLAGAFTDTQYF	TRBV15	TRBJ2-3
CASSPDRGVHEQYF	TRBV27	TRBJ2-7
CASSPRDRAHTEAFF	TRBV21-1	TRBJ1-1
CASSWGQGSIHEQYF	TRBV28	TRBJ2-7
CASSESGSSRQGLPAHEQYF	TRBV10-1	TRBJ2-7
CAISLREASGNRSTDTQYF	TRBV10-3	TRBJ2-3
CASSGPPGTKGTGELFF	TRBV2	TRBJ2-2
CASSSDSSYEQYF	TRBV13	TRBJ2-7
CAISSGTEANQPQHF	TRBV10-3	TRBJ1-5
CASRFSGGADTGELFF	TRBV7-2	TRBJ2-2
CASSIARTGAYTF	TRBV19	TRBJ1-2
CASSTTGGIGYGYTF	TRBV18	TRBJ1-2
CASRDRGVPPQHF	TRBV6-1	TRBJ1-5
CASSQDLGTGKLGGYTF	TRBV4-1	TRBJ1-2
CASSPNPGTGNSPLHF	TRBV5-1	TRBJ1-6
CASSFRLAVNQETQYF	TRBV28	TRBJ2-5
CASGLTGTNTEAFF	TRBV4-2	TRBJ1-1